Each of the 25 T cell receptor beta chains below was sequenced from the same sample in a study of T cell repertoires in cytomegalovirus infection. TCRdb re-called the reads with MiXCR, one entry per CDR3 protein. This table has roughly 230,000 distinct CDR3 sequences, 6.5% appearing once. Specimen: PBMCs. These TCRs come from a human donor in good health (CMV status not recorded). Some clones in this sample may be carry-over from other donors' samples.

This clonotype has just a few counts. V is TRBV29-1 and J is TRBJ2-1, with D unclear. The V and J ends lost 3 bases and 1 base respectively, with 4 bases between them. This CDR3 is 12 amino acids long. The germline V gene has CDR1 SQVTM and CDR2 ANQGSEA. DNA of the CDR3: TGCAGCGTTGATTGGTCCTACAATGAGCAGTTCTTC. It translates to CSVDWSYNEQFF.

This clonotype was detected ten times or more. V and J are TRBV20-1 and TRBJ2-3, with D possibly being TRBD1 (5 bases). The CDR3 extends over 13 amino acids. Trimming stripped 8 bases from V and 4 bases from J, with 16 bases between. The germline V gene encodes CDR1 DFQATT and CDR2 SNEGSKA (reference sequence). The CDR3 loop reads CSFNPRVSDTQYF. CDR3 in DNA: TGCAGTTTCAATCCCAGGGTATCAGATACGCAGTATTTT.

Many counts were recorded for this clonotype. Here the CDR3 DNA reads TGTGCCAGCAGCCCCCGTTCGCAGGGGACTGAAGCTTTCTTT. Residues: CASSPRSQGTEAFF. The chain joins TRBV7-2 to TRBJ1-1, with D possibly being TRBD1 (6 bases). This CDR3 comprises 14 residues. Germline lookup yields CDR1 SGHTA and CDR2 FQGNSA. The V gene lost 5 bases and the J gene lost 5 bases, with 15 bases spanning the gap.

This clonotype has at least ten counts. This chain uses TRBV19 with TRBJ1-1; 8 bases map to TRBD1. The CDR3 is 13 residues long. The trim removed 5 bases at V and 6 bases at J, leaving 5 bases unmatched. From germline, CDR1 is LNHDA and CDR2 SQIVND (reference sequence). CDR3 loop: CASSAETGAEAFF. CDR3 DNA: TGTGCCAGTAGTGCCGAGACAGGGGCTGAAGCTTTCTTT.

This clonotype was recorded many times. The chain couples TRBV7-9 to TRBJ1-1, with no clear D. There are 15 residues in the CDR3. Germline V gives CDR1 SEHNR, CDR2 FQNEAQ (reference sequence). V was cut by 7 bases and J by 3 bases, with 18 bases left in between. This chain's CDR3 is CASTPGWGMHTEAFF. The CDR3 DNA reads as TGTGCCAGCACCCCGGGATGGGGTATGCACACTGAAGCTTTCTTT.

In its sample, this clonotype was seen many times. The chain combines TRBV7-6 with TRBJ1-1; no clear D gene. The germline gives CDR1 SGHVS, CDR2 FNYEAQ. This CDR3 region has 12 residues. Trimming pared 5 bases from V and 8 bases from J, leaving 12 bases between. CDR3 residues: CASSPYTNEAFF. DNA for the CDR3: TGTGCCAGCAGCCCATACACAAACGAAGCTTTCTTT.

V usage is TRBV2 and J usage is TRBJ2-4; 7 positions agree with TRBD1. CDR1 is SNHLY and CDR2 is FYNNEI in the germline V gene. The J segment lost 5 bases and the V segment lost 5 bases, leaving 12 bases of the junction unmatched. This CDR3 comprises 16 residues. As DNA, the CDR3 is TGTGCCAGCAGTCGGAGTGGGACAGCAGGTCAAAACATTCAGTACTTC. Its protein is CASSRSGTAGQNIQYF. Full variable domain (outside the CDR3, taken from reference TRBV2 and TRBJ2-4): EPEVTQTPSHQVTQMGQEVILRCVPISNHLYFYWYRQILGQKVEFLVSFYNNEISEKSEIFDDQFSVERPDGSNFTLKIRSTKLEDSAMYFCASSRSGTAGQNIQYFGAGTRLSVL.

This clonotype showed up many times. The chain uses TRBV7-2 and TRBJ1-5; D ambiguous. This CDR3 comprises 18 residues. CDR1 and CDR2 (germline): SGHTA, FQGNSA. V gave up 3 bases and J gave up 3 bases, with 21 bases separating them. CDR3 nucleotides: TGTGCCAGCAGCTTCAGACCTTCCGGGAGAGCCAACAATCAGCCCCAGCATTTT. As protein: CASSFRPSGRANNQPQHF.

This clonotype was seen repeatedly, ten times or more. CDR3 in DNA: TGTGCCTGGAGTCAAGGGGATCGAAGCAATCAGCCCCAGCATTTT. It codes for CAWSQGDRSNQPQHF. The chain employs TRBV30 and TRBJ1-5; possibly TRBD1 for D (5 bases). This CDR3 comprises 15 residues. From germline, CDR1 is GTSNPN and CDR2 SVGIG (reference sequence). V dropped 2 bases and J dropped 1 base, with 12 bases sitting between them.

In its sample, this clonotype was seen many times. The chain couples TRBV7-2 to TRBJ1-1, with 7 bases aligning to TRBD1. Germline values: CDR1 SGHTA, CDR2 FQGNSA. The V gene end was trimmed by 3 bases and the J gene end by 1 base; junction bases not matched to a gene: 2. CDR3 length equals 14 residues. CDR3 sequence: CASSFGTANTEAFF. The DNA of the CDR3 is TGTGCCAGCAGCTTCGGGACAGCGAACACTGAAGCTTTCTTT.

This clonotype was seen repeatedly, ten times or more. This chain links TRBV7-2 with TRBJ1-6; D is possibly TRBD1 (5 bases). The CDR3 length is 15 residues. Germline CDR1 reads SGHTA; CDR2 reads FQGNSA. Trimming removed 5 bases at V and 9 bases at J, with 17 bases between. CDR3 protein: CASSPEGSGFSPLHF. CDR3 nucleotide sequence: TGTGCCAGCAGCCCCGAGGGGTCGGGGTTTTCACCCCTCCACTTT.

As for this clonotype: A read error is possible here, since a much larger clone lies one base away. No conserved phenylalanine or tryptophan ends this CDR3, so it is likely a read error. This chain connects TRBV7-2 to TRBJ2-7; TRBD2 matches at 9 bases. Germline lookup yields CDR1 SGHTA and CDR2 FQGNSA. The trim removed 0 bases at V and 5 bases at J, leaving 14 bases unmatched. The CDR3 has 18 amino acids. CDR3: CASSLAGMSGGSLNEQYL. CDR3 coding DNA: TGTGCCAGCAGCTTAGCGGGGATGAGCGGGGGGAGTTTAAACGAGCAGTACCTC.

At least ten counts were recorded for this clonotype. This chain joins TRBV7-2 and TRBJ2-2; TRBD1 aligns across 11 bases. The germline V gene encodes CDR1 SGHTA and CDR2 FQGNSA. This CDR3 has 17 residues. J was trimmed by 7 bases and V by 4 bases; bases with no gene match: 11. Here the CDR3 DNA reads TGTGCCAGCAGCTCGCACTCCGGGACAGGGGGGCGCGGGGAGCTGTTTTTT. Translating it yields CASSSHSGTGGRGELFF.

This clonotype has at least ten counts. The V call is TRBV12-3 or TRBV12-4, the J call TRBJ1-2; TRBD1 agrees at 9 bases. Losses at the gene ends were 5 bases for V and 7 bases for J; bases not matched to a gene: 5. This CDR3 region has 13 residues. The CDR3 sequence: CASSAGTGLGYTF. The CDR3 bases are TGTGCCAGCAGTGCCGGGACAGGGCTTGGCTACACCTTC.

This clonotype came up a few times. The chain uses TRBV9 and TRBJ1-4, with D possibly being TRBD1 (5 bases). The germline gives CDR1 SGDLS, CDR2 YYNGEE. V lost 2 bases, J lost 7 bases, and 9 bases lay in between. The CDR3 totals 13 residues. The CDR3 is CASSVSGGEKLFF. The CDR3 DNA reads TGTGCCAGCAGCGTTTCCGGGGGTGAAAAACTGTTTTTT.

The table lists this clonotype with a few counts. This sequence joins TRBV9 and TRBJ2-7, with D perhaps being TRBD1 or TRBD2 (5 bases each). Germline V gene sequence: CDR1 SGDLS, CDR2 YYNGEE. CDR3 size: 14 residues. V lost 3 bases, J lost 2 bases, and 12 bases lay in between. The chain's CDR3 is CASSGGVTPYEQYF. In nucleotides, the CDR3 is TGTGCCAGCAGCGGAGGGGTTACGCCCTACGAGCAGTACTTC.

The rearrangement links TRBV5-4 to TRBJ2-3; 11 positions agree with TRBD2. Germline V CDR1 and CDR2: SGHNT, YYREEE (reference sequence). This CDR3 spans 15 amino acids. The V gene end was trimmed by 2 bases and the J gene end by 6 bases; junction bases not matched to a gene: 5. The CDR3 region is CASSFMSSGRDTQYF. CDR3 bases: TGTGCCAGCAGCTTCATGTCTAGCGGGAGGGATACGCAGTATTTT.

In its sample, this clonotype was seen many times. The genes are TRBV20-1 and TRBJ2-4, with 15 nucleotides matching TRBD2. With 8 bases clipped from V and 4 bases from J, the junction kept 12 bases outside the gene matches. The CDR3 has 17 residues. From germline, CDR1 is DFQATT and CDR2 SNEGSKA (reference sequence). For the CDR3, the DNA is TGCAGTACCAAGCCTATCGGACTAGCGGGGGGGAAAAACATTCAGTACTTC. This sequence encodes CSTKPIGLAGGKNIQYF.

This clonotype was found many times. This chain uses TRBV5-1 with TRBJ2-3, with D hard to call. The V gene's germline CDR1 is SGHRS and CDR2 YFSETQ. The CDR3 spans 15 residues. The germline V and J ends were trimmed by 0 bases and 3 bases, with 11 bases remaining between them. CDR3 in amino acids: CASSLVQRPTDTQYF. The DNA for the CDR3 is TGCGCCAGCAGCTTGGTGCAGCGACCAACAGATACGCAGTATTTT. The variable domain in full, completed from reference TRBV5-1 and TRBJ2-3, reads KAGVTQTPRYLIKTRGQQVTLSCSPISGHRSVSWYQQTPGQGLQFLFEYFSETQRNKGNFPGRFSGRQFSNSRSEMNVSTLELGDSALYLCASSLVQRPTDTQYFGPGTRLTVL.

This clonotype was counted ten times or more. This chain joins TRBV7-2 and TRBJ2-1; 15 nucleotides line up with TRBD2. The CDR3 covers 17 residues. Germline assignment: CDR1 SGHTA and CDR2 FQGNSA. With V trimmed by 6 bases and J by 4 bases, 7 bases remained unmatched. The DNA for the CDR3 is TGTGCCAGCAGGAGGACTAGCGGGGGGGCCAAATACAATGAGCAGTTCTTC. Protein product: CASRRTSGGAKYNEQFF.

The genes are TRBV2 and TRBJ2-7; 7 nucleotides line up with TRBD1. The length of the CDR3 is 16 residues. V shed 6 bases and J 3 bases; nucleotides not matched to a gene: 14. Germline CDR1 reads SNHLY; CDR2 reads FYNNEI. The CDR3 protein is CASRKTGIGVYYEQYF. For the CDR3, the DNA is TGTGCCAGCAGGAAGACAGGGATCGGGGTTTACTACGAGCAGTACTTC.

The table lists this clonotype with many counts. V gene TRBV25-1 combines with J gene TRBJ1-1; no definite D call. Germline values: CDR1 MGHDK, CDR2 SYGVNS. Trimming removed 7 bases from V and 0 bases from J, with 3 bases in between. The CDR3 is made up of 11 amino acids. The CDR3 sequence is CASTVNTEAFF. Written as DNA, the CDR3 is TGTGCCAGCACCGTGAACACTGAAGCTTTCTTT.

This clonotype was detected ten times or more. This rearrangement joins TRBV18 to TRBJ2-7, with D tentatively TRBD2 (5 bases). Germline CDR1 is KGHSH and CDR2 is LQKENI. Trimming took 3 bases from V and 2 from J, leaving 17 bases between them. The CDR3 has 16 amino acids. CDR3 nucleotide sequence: TGTGCCAGCTCACCTAGGGAGACCAATCCGGCCTACGAGCAGTACTTC. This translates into CASSPRETNPAYEQYF.

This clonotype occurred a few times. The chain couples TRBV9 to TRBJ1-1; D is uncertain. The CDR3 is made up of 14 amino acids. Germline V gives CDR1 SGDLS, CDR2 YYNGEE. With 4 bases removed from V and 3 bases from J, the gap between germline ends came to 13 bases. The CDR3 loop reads CASSLRSWDTEAFF. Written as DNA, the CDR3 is TGTGCCAGCAGCCTTCGGAGTTGGGACACTGAAGCTTTCTTT.

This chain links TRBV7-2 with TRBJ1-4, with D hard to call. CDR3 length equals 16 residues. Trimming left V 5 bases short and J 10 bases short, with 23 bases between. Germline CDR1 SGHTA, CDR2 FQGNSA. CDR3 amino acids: CASSLNPTAFNRKLFF. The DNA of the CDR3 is TGTGCCAGCAGCCTAAACCCTACAGCCTTTAATCGAAAACTGTTTTTT.